A single sample is the source of the 2 T cell receptor beta chains below, sequenced in a study of T cell responses to AZD1222 COVID-19 vaccine. Generated by immunoSEQ multiplex PCR, the TCRdb table keeps only in-frame clones and is missing some. The top ten hold around 1% of the sample, which has approximately 150,000 clones, 80% to 95% seen once. Sample: peripheral blood, taken on day 0 of MenACWY control vaccination. The receptors stem from an adult in good health.

This chain joins TRBV28 and TRBJ2-1; 14 nucleotides align to TRBD2. V shed 5 bases, J shed 9 bases, and the junction held 9 bases outside the gene matches. CDR1 is MDHEN and CDR2 is SYDVKM in the germline V gene. The CDR3 runs to 16 residues. Written as DNA, the CDR3 is TGTGCCAGCAGTGCCCTTGGGACTAGCGGGAGAGGTGAGCAGTTCTTC. Translation gives CASSALGTSGRGEQFF.

The J gene is TRBJ1-4, the V gene TRBV2, with 7 positions matching TRBD1. The CDR3 contains 14 residues. Germline CDR1 reads SNHLY; CDR2 reads FYNNEI. With V trimmed by 7 bases and J by 7 bases, 9 bases remained unmatched. CDR3 DNA: TGTGCCAGCAAAGCCAGGGGGATGGGTGAAAAACTGTTTTTT. Protein sequence: CASKARGMGEKLFF.